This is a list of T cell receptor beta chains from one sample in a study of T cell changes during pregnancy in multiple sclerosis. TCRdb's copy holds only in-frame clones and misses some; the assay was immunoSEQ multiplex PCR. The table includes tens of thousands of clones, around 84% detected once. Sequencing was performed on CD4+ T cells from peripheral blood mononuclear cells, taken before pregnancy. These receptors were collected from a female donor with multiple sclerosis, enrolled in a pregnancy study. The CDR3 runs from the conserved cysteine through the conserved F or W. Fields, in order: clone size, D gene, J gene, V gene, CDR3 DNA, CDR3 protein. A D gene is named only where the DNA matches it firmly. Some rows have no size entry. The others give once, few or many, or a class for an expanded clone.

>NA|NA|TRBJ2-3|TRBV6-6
TGTGCCAGCAGTTACCCCGGGGATGTCACAGATACGCAGTATTTT
CASSYPGDVTDTQYF
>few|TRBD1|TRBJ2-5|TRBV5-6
TGTGCCAGCAGCCTCCTGACAGGGGGTATTGGAGAGACCCAGTACTTC
CASSLLTGGIGETQYF
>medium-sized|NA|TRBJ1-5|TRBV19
TGTGCCAGTAGTGCCCGACAGAATAGCAATCAGCCCCAGCATTTT
CASSARQNSNQPQHF
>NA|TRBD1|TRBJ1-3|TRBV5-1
TGCGCCAGCAGCTTGGGAGCACAGGGGCTAGGAAACACCATATATTTT
CASSLGAQGLGNTIYF
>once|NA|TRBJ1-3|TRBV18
TGTGCCAGCTCACCTTTGAGGAGTCCTGGAAACACCATATATTTT
CASSPLRSPGNTIYF
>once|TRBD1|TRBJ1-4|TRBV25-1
TGTGCCAGCAGTGAGCGCCCGGGACAGGGGATTTATGAAAAACTGTTTTTT
CASSERPGQGIYEKLFF
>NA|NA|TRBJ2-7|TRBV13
TGTGCCACAACAGCGGCACAGACCTACGAGCAGTACTTC
CATTAAQTYEQYF
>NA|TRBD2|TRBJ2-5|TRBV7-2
TGTGCCAGCAGCACGCGACTAGCGGGAGTATGGGAGACCCAGTACTTC
CASSTRLAGVWETQYF
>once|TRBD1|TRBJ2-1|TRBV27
TGTGCCAGCAGTTCGACAGGGGAAGGAGAATACAGTGAGCAGTTCTTC
CASSSTGEGEYSEQFF
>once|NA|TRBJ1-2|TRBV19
TGTGCCAGTAGTATAGCGTGGGGCGGCTACACCTTC
CASSIAWGGYTF
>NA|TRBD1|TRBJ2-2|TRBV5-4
TGTGCCAGCAGCCGGGACAGGGGGGATAGCGGGGAGCTGTTTTTT
CASSRDRGDSGELFF
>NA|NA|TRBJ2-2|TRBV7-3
TGTGCCAGCAGCTTAACGGGCCTCGGCGGGATTAACACCGGGGAGCTGTTTTTT
CASSLTGLGGINTGELFF
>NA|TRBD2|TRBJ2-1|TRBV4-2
TGTGCCAGCAGCCTGACTAGCGGGAGCATGGATGAGCAGTTCTTC
CASSLTSGSMDEQFF
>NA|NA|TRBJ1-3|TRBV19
TGTGCCAGTAGTGCACAAAGCTCTGGAAACACCATATATTTT
CASSAQSSGNTIYF
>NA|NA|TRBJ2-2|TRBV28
TGTGCCAGCAGTTTATGGAGGGCTGACTCTATTACCGGGGAGCTGTTTTTT
CASSLWRADSITGELFF
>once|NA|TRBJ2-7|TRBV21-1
TGTGCCAGCAGCAAAGCACGGGACGAGCAGTACTTC
CASSKARDEQYF
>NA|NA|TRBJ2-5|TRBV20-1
TGCAGTGCTACACGCAGGGAGACCCAGTACTTC
CSATRRETQYF
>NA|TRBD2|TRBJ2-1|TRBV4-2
TGTGCCAGCAGCCAAGATCGTCTAGCGGGAGAGTACAATGAGCAGTTCTTC
CASSQDRLAGEYNEQFF
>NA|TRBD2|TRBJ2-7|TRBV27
TGTGCCAGCACCGGACTAGCGGGATCTTACGAGCAGTACTTC
CASTGLAGSYEQYF
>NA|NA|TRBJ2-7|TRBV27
TGTGCCAGCACCCCCAGGAACCGCTACGAGCAGTACTTC
CASTPRNRYEQYF
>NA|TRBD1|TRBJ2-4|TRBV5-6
TGTGCCAGCAGTTCCACAGGGGTCAAAAACATTCAGTACTTC
CASSSTGVKNIQYF
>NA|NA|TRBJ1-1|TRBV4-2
TGTGCCAGCAGCTCCCCTCTGCGGGGCGCGAACACTGAAGCTTTCTTT
CASSSPLRGANTEAFF
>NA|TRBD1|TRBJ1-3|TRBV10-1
TGCGCCAGCCGCCGGGACAGGGAGGACACCATATATTTT
CASRRDREDTIYF
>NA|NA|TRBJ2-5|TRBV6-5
TGTGCCAGCACCGACTTACAGGGTTGGGAGACCCAGTACTTC
CASTDLQGWETQYF
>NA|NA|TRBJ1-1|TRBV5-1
TGCGCCAGCAGCTCCTCCCCCGGGGGGGAAGCTTTCTTT
CASSSSPGGEAFF
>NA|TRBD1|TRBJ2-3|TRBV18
TGTGCCAGCTCACCCTTGACAGGGACCGCCACAGATACGCAGTATTTT
CASSPLTGTATDTQYF
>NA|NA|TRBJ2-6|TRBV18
TGTGCCAGCTCACCCCTAGCGGGACAGGTTACCCCCGGGGCCAACGTCCTGACTTTC
CASSPLAGQVTPGANVLTF
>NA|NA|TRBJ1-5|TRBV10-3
TGTGCCATCAGTGCTGGGGCCGATAGCAATCAGCCCCAGCATTTT
CAISAGADSNQPQHF
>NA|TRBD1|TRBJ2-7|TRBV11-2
TGTGCCAGCAGCTTAGAATTAGGGGGCTCATACGAGCAGTACTTC
CASSLELGGSYEQYF
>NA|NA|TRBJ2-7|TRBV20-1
TGCAGTGTACCGGGAACCTACGAGCAGTACTTC
CSVPGTYEQYF
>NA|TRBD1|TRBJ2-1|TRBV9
TGTGCCAGCAGCGTGGTCGATAACAGGGGGCGTGAGCAGTTCTTC
CASSVVDNRGREQFF
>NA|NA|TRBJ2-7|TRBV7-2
TGTGCCAGCAGCCAGATGACAGTTTCCTACGAGCAGTACTTC
CASSQMTVSYEQYF
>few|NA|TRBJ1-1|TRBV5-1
TGCGCCAGCAGCCTGCAGGGAATAGAGATGAACACTGAAGCTTTCTTT
CASSLQGIEMNTEAFF
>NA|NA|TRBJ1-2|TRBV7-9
TGTGCCAGCAGCTTAGATTACAGCAACTATGGCTACACCTTC
CASSLDYSNYGYTF
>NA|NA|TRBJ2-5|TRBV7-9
TGTGCCAGCAGCTTAGGAGGGACAATGGAAGAGACCCAGTACTTC
CASSLGGTMEETQYF
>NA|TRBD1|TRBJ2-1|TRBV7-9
TGTGCCAGCAGCCGGACCGGGACAGCCAATGAGCAGTTCTTC
CASSRTGTANEQFF
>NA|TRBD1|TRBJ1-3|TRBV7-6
TGTGCCAGCAGCTTAGGACAGGGGAATAGTGGAAACACCATATATTTT
CASSLGQGNSGNTIYF
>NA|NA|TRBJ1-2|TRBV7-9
TGTGCCAGCAGCTCTCAGGGTTACTATGGCTACACCTTC
CASSSQGYYGYTF
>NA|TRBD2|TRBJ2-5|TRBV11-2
TGTGCCAGCAGCTTACTAGCGGGAGGGCTCCACCAAGAGACCCAGTACTTC
CASSLLAGGLHQETQYF
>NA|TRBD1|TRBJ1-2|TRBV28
TGTGCCAGCAGTTGGACAGGGGGTAACTATGGCTACACCTTC
CASSWTGGNYGYTF
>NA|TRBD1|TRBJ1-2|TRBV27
TGTGCCAGCAGTTCCGGGACAGGCGCCGGGGGCTACACCTTC
CASSSGTGAGGYTF
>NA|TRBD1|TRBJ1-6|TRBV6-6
TGTGCCAGCAGTTACATGGGGAACAGGGGGAATTCACCCCTCCACTTT
CASSYMGNRGNSPLHF
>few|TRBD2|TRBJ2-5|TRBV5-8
TGTGCCAGCAGCCCGGGAGCGGGGGCCCAAGAGACCCAGTACTTC
CASSPGAGAQETQYF
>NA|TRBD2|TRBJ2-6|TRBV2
TGTGCCAGCAGTGCCTCCCTTTTTAGCGGGAGGAGGACTGGGGCCAACGTCCTGACTTTC
CASSASLFSGRRTGANVLTF
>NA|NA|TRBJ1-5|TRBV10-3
TGTGCCATCAGTACCTCCGGGGGGGAGAATCAGCCCCAGCATTTT
CAISTSGGENQPQHF
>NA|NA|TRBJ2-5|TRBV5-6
TGTGCCAGCAGCTTAACTAGGGTCTGGGATCTTACGGAGACCCAGTACTTC
CASSLTRVWDLTETQYF
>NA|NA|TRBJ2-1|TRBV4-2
TGTGCCAGCAGCCAAGGACCCCCAGGTAACGACGTCTACAATGAGCAGTTCTTC
CASSQGPPGNDVYNEQFF
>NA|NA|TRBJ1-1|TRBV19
TGTGCCAGTAGTATAGGGGCCGGCAGGGGAGTTAGGACTGAAGCTTTCTTT
CASSIGAGRGVRTEAFF
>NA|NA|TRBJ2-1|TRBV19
TGTGCCAGTAGGACTCCAGGAGGGTTCGTCCGTGAGCAGTTCTTC
CASRTPGGFVREQFF
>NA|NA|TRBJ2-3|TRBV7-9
TGTGCCAGCAGACAATCCGAGGGCCTTAGCACAGATACGCAGTATTTT
CASRQSEGLSTDTQYF